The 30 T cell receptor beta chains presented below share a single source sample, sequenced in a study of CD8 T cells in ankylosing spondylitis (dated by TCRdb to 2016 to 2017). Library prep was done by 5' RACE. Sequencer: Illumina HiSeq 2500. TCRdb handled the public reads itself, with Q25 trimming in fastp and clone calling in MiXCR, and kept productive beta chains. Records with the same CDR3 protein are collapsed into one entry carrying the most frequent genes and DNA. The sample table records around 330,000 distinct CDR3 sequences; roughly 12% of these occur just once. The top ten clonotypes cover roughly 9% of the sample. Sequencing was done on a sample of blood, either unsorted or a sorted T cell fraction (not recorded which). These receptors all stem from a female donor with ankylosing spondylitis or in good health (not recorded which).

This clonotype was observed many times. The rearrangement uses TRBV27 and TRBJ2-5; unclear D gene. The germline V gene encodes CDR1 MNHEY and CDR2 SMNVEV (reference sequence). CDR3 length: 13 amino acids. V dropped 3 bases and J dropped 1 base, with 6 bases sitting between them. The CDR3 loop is CASSFNGQETQYF. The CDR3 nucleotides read TGTGCCAGCAGTTTTAACGGCCAAGAGACCCAGTACTTC.

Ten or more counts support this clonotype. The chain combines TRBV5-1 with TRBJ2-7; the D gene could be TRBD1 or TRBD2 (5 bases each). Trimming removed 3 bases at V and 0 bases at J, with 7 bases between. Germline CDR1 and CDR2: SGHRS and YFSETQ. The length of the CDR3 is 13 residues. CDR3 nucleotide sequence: TGCGCCAGCAGCTCCGGGGCCTCCTACGAGCAGTACTTC. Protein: CASSSGASYEQYF.

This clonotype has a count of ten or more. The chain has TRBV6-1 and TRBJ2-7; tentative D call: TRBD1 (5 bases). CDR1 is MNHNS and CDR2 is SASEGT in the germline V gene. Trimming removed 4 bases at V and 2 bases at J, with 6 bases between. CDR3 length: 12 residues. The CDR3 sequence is CASSVQAYEQYF. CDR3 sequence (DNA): TGTGCCAGCAGTGTACAGGCCTACGAGCAGTACTTC.

The CDR3 loop is CASSTETGELFF. The CDR3 region has the DNA TGTGCCAGCAGCACAGAGACCGGGGAGCTGTTTTTT. This sequence joins TRBV7-2 and TRBJ2-2; D uncertain. The CDR3 totals 12 residues. The V and J ends lost 5 bases and 5 bases respectively, with 6 bases between them. The germline CDR1 and CDR2 sequences are SGHTA and FQGNSA.

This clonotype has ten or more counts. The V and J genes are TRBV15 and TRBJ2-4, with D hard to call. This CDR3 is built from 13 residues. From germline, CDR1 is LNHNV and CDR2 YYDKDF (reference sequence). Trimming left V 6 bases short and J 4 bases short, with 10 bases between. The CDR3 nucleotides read TGTGCCACCAGTTCAGATACTAAAAACATTCAGTACTTC. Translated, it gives CATSSDTKNIQYF.

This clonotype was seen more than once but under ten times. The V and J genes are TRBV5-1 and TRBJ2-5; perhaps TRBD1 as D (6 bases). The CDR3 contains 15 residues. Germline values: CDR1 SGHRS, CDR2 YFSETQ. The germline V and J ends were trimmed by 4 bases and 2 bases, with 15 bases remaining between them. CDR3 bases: TGCGCCAGCAGCGAACCCACAGGGTCTCAAGAGACCCAGTACTTC. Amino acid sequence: CASSEPTGSQETQYF.

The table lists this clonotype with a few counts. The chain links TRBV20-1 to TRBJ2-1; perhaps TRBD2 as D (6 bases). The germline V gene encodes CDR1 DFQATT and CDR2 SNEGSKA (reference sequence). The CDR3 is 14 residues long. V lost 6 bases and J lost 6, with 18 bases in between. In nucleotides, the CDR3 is TGCAGTGCCCCCAGACCGCCCGGGGGCAATGAGCAGTTCTTC. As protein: CSAPRPPGGNEQFF.

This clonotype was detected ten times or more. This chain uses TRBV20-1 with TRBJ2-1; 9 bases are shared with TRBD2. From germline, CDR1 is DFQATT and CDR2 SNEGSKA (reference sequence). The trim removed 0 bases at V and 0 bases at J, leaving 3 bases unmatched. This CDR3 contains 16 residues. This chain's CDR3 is CSARELAGYSYNEQFF. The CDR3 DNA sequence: TGCAGTGCTAGAGAACTAGCGGGCTACTCCTACAATGAGCAGTTCTTC.

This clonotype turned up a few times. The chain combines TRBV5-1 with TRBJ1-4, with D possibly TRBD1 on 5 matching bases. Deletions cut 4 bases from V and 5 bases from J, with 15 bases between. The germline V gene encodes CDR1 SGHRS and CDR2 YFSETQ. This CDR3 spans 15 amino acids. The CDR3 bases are TGCGCCAGCAGCCAATCCGGGACGGAAAATGAAAAACTGTTTTTT. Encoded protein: CASSQSGTENEKLFF.

The CDR3 sequence is CAWRLGGGLNGQPQHF. DNA for the CDR3: TGTGCCTGGAGACTCGGGGGAGGGTTGAACGGTCAGCCCCAGCATTTT. The chain joins TRBV30 to TRBJ1-5; the D gene is possibly TRBD1 (5 bases). The ends were cut back, 3 bases at V and 6 bases at J, with 21 bases in the middle. The CDR3 runs to 16 residues. The germline V gene encodes CDR1 GTSNPN and CDR2 SVGIG (reference sequence).

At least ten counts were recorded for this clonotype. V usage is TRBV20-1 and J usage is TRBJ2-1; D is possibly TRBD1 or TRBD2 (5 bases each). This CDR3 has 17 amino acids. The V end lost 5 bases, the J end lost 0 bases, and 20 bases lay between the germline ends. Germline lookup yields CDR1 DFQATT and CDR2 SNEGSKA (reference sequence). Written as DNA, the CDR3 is TGCAGTGCTGACCAAGAGAATCGGGGCGGCTCCTACAATGAGCAGTTCTTC. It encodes CSADQENRGGSYNEQFF.

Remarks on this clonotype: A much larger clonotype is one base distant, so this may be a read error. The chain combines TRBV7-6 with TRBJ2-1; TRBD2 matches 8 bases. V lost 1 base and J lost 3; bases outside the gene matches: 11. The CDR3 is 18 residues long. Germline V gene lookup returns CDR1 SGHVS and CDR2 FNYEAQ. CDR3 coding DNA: TGTGCCAGCAGCTTAGGGCCAGCCACTAGCGGCTTCTACAATGAGCAGTTCTTC. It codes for CASSLGPATSGFYNEQFF.

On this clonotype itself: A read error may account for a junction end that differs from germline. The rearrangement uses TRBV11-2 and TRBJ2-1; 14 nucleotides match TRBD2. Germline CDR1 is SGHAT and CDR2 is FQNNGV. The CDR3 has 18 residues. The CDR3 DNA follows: TGTGCCAGCAGCTTGGGACTAGCGGGAGCAGGCCCCTACAATGAGCCGTTCTTC. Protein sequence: CASSLGLAGAGPYNEPFF. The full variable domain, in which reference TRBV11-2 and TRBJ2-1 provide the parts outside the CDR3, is EAGVAQSPRYKIIEKRQSVAFWCNPISGHATLYWYQQILGQGPKLLIQFQNNGVVDDSQLPKDRFSAERLKGVDSTLKIQPAKLEDSAVYLCASSLGLAGAGPYNEPFFGPGTRLTVL.

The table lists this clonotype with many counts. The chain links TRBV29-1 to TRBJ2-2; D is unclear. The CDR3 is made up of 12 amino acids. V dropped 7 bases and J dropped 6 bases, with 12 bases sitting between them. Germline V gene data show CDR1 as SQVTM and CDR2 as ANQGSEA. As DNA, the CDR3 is TGCAGCGCCAGCGCTTCTGCCGGGGAGCTGTTTTTT. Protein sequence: CSASASAGELFF.

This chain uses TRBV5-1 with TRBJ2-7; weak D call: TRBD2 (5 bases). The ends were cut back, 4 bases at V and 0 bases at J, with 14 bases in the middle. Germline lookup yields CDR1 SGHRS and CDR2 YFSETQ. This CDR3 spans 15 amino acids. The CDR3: CASSPGSRDSYEQYF. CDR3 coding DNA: TGCGCCAGCAGCCCCGGAAGCCGGGACTCCTACGAGCAGTACTTC.

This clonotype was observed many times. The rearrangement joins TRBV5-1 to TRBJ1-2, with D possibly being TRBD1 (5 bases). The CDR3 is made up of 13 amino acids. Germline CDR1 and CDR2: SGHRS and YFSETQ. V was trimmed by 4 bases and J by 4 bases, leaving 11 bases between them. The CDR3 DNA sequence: TGCGCCAGCAGCCGAACTGACAGCTATGGCTACACCTTC. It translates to CASSRTDSYGYTF.

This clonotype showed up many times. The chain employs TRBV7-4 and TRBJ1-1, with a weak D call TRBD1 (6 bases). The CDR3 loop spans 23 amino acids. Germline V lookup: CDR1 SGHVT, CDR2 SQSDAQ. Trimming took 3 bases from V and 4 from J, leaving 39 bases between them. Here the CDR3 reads CASSFPIGPGTQIGQRLSTEAFF. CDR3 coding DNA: TGTGCCAGCAGCTTCCCAATCGGTCCCGGGACACAAATAGGCCAAAGGTTAAGCACTGAAGCTTTCTTT.

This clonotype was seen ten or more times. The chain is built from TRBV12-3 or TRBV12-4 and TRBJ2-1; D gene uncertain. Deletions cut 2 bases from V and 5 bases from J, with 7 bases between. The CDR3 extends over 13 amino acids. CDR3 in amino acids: CASSLSSHNEQFF. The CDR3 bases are TGTGCCAGCAGTTTATCGTCCCACAATGAGCAGTTCTTC.

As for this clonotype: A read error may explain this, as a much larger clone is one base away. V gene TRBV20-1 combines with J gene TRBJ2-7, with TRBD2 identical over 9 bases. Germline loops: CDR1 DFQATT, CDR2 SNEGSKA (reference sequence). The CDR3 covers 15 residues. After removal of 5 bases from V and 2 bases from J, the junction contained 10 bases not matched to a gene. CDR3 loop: CSAGGGLALPYEQYF. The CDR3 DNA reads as TGCAGTGCTGGAGGGGGACTAGCCCTGCCCTACGAGCAGTACTTC.

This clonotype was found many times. This chain's CDR3 is CATSDFGYEQYF. The CDR3 DNA reads as TGTGCCACCAGTGATTTCGGCTACGAGCAGTACTTC. The chain carries TRBV24-1 and TRBJ2-7, with D unresolved. CDR1 KGHDR and CDR2 SFDVKD come from the germline V gene. This CDR3 contains 12 residues. Trimming cost V 1 base and J 3 bases, with 3 bases left between them.

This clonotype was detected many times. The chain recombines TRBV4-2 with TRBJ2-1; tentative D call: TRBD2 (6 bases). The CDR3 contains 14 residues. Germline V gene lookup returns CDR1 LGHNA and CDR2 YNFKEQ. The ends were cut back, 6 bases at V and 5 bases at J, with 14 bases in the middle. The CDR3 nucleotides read TGTGCCAGCAGTCCCGGGACTGGAGACAATGAGCAGTTCTTC. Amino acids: CASSPGTGDNEQFF.

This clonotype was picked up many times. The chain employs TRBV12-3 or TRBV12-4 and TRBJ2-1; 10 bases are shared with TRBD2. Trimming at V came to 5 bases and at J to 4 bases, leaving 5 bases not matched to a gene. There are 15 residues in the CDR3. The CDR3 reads CASSKSGGAYNEQFF. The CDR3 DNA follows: TGTGCCAGCAGTAAAAGCGGGGGGGCTTACAATGAGCAGTTCTTC.

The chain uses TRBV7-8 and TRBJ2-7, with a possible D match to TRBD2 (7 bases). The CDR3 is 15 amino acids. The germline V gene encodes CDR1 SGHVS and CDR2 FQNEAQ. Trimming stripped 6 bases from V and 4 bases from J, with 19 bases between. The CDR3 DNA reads TGTGCCAGCAGTTTCGAAAGAGGGGGGGCTTACGAGCAGTACTTC. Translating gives CASSFERGGAYEQYF.

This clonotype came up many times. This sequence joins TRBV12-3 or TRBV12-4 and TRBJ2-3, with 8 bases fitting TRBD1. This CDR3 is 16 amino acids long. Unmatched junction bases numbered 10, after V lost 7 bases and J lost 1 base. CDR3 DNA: TGTGCCAGCACTTCCCTAAAGACAGGGGGCACAGATACGCAGTATTTT. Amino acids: CASTSLKTGGTDTQYF.

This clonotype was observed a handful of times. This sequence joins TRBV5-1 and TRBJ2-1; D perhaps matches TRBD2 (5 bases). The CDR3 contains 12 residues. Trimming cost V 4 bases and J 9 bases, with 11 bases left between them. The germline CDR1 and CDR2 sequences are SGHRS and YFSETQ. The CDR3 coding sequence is TGCGCCAGCAGCATGGGAGTAAGTGAGCAGTTCTTC. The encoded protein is CASSMGVSEQFF.

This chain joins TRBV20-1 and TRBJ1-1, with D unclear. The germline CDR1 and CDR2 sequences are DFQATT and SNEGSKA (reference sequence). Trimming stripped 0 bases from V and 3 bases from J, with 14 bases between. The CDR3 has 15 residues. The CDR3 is CSARDPRTGDTEAFF. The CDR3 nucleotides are TGCAGTGCTAGAGATCCACGAACGGGAGACACTGAAGCTTTCTTT.

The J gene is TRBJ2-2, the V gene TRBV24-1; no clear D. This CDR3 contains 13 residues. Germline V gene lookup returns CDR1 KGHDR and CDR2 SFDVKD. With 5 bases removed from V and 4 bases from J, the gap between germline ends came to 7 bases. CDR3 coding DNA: TGTGCCACCAGTGCAGTTTTCACCGGGGAGCTGTTTTTT. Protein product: CATSAVFTGELFF.

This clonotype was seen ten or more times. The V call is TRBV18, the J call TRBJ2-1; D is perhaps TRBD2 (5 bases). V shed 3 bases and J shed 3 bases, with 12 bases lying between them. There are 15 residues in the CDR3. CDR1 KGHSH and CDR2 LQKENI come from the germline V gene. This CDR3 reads CASSPEASYYNEQFF. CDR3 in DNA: TGTGCCAGCTCACCGGAGGCTAGCTACTACAATGAGCAGTTCTTC.

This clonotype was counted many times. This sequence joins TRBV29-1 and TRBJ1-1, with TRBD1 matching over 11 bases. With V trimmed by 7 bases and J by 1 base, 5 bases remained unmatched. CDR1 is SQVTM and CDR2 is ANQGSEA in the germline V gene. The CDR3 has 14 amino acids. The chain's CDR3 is CSAGQGAQNTEAFF. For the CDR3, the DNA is TGCAGCGCCGGACAGGGGGCGCAGAACACTGAAGCTTTCTTT.

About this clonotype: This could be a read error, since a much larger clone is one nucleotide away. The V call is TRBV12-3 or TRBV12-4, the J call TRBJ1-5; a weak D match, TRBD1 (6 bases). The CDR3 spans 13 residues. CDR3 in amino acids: CASSFGGPQPQDF. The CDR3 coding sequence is TGTGCCAGCAGTTTCGGGGGGCCTCAGCCCCAGGATTTT.